What follows are 28 T cell receptor beta chains derived from one specimen sequenced in a study of identical twins. One entry per CDR3 protein results from TCRdb running MiXCR on the 5' RACE reads. Here the sample spans 1,800,000 or so distinct CDR3 sequences, about 30% being singletons. Sequenced: cord blood. The receptor set was obtained from a newborn girl in good health.

Here the CDR3 DNA reads TGTGCCCAGCAAACGACAGCGAACACTGAAGCTTTCTTT. This gives the protein CAQQTTANTEAFF. The gene calls are TRBV2 and TRBJ1-1; D possibly corresponds to TRBD1 (5 bases). The ends were cut back, 11 bases at V and 1 base at J, with 14 bases in the middle. The CDR3 has 13 amino acids. Germline CDR1 and CDR2: SNHLY and FYNNEI.

V usage is TRBV5-1 and J usage is TRBJ2-7; 9 nucleotides align to TRBD1. The junction had 13 bases not matched to a gene; V was cut back by 4 bases and J by 5 bases. CDR1 and CDR2 (germline): SGHRS, YFSETQ. The CDR3 extends over 16 amino acids. The chain's CDR3 is CASSLQSGTGRDEQYF. CDR3 DNA sequence: TGCGCCAGCAGCCTACAATCCGGGACAGGGCGGGACGAGCAGTACTTC.

As DNA, the CDR3 is TGCAGTGCTAGAGATGGGGGACAGGCCGTATACTTCTACGAGCAGTACTTC. Translated: CSARDGGQAVYFYEQYF. V is TRBV20-1 and J is TRBJ2-7; TRBD1 aligns across 8 bases. V was pared by 0 bases and J by 3 bases, with 13 bases of the junction left unmatched. This CDR3 is built from 17 residues. Germline V gene lookup returns CDR1 DFQATT and CDR2 SNEGSKA (reference sequence).

This clonotype was seen at least ten times. The chain is built from TRBV9 and TRBJ2-3; 10 nucleotides agree with TRBD2. J was trimmed by 2 bases and V by 2 bases; bases with no gene match: 5. CDR1 is SGDLS, CDR2 YYNGEE, per germline. The CDR3 length is 16 residues. CDR3 DNA: TGTGCCAGCAGCGTTTTAGCGGGGGGTTTCACAGATACGCAGTATTTT. It codes for CASSVLAGGFTDTQYF.

In its sample, this clonotype was seen many times. The rearrangement links TRBV6-2 or TRBV6-3 to TRBJ1-2; the D gene is possibly TRBD1 (6 bases). Per germline, CDR1 MNHEY and CDR2 SVGEGT. The V gene lost 6 bases and the J gene lost 3 bases, with 11 bases spanning the gap. CDR3 length: 13 residues. This CDR3 is CASRNDRHYGYTF. CDR3 bases: TGTGCCAGCAGAAATGACAGGCACTATGGCTACACCTTC.

In this sample, this clonotype turned up many times. CDR3 nucleotide sequence: TGCAGTGCTTCCGGACAGGGGAGCACAGATACGCAGTATTTT. As protein: CSASGQGSTDTQYF. This chain connects TRBV20-1 to TRBJ2-3; TRBD1 matches at 9 bases. The CDR3 sequence is 14 residues long. Germline CDR1 and CDR2: DFQATT and SNEGSKA (reference sequence). The V gene end was trimmed by 5 bases and the J gene end by 0 bases; junction bases not matched to a gene: 3.

The chain uses TRBV2 and TRBJ1-2, with a weak D call TRBD1 (5 bases). Germline assignment: CDR1 SNHLY and CDR2 FYNNEI. The CDR3 loop spans 12 amino acids. With 3 bases removed from V and 7 bases from J, the gap between germline ends came to 9 bases. The CDR3 spells CASSDPGPGYTF. CDR3 nucleotides: TGTGCCAGCAGTGACCCAGGGCCTGGCTACACCTTC.

This clonotype was observed a single time. The V and J genes are TRBV20-1 and TRBJ1-1; D not resolved. The CDR3 sequence is 12 residues long. Germline CDR1 reads DFQATT; CDR2 reads SNEGSKA (reference sequence). V lost 6 bases and J 10 bases, leaving 18 bases between the germline ends. DNA for the CDR3: TGCAGTGCCCTACCGGCCCTCCCCCGAGCTTTCTTT. Its translation: CSALPALPRAFF.

This chain uses TRBV24-1 with TRBJ2-1, with 10 bases lining up with TRBD1. With 2 bases clipped from V and 0 bases from J, the junction kept 0 bases outside the gene matches. The CDR3 runs 16 residues. Germline values: CDR1 KGHDR, CDR2 SFDVKD. For the CDR3, the DNA is TGTGCCACCAGTGATTGGACAGGGGGCTCCTACAATGAGCAGTTCTTC. Its translation is CATSDWTGGSYNEQFF.

The V gene is TRBV20-1, the J gene TRBJ2-7; D is unresolved. Germline CDR1 and CDR2: DFQATT and SNEGSKA (reference sequence). This CDR3 has 12 residues. V lost 6 bases, J lost 7 bases, and 16 bases lay in between. CDR3 residues: CSAGIWGNEQYF. As DNA, the CDR3 is TGCAGTGCCGGAATATGGGGTAATGAGCAGTACTTC.

The chain links TRBV6-5 to TRBJ2-5; 9 bases align to TRBD2. The CDR3 runs to 15 residues. Trimming removed 6 bases from V and 7 bases from J; junction bases left unmatched: 12. Germline-derived CDR1 and CDR2 are MNHEY and SVGAGI. CDR3 sequence: CASRPEVAGVATQYF. CDR3 coding DNA: TGTGCCAGCAGACCGGAGGTAGCGGGAGTGGCGACCCAGTACTTC.

The table lists this clonotype with a few counts. The chain couples TRBV24-1 to TRBJ2-3; TRBD2 aligns across 9 bases. The germline V gene has CDR1 KGHDR and CDR2 SFDVKD. This CDR3 has 16 amino acids. The trim removed 2 bases at V and 5 bases at J, leaving 7 bases unmatched. In nucleotides, the CDR3 is TGTGCCACCAGTGATTACGCGGGAGGGCGGGGAGATACGCAGTATTTT. Amino acid sequence: CATSDYAGGRGDTQYF.

This sequence joins TRBV29-1 and TRBJ1-1; 7 bases align to TRBD1. The CDR3 runs 14 residues. Trimming at V came to 6 bases and at J to 5 bases, leaving 12 bases not matched to a gene. Germline lookup yields CDR1 SQVTM and CDR2 ANQGSEA. CDR3 sequence (DNA): TGCAGCGTCGCCCCGACAGGGATAGGGACTGAAGCTTTCTTT. Protein product: CSVAPTGIGTEAFF.

Notes on this clonotype: Given a much more abundant clone one base away, this may be a read error. The chain carries TRBV28 and TRBJ1-2, with TRBD1 matching 7 bases. The CDR3 runs to 16 residues. CDR1 and CDR2 from the germline V gene are MDHEN and SYDVKM. CDR3 sequence (DNA): TGTGCCAGCAGTTTAAATGAGGGCACAGGGGTGAATGGCTGCACCTTC. Translation gives CASSLNEGTGVNGCTF.

V and J are TRBV10-3 and TRBJ2-3; 8 bases fit TRBD2. J gave up 6 bases and V 4 bases, and 12 bases lay outside the gene matches. The germline V gene has CDR1 ENHRY and CDR2 SYGVKD. CDR3 size: 16 residues. In nucleotides, the CDR3 is TGTGCCATCAGTGGAGAGGGTAGCGGGGCCGCGGATACGCAGTATTTT. It yields the protein CAISGEGSGAADTQYF.

This chain links TRBV6-6 with TRBJ2-4; TRBD1 agrees at 7 bases. The DNA matches TRBJ2-7 better at its end, which makes the J call doubtful. The germline V gene encodes CDR1 MNHNY and CDR2 SVGAGI (reference sequence). The CDR3 spans 14 residues. CDR3 in amino acids: CASRPDRAASEQYF. DNA of the CDR3: TGTGCCAGCAGGCCTGACAGGGCAGCATCCGAGCAGTACTTC.

This clonotype occurred a few times. The chain couples TRBV7-2 to TRBJ2-7; D may be TRBD1 (5 bases). Germline CDR1 is SGHTA and CDR2 is FQGNSA. The CDR3 totals 13 residues. Trimming took off 4 bases at V and 4 bases at J, with 11 bases between the two ends. CDR3 residues: CASSYIPGYEQYF. Written as DNA, the CDR3 is TGTGCCAGCAGCTACATTCCAGGGTACGAGCAGTACTTC.

This rearrangement joins TRBV19 to TRBJ2-3; 9 bases line up with TRBD1. CDR1 is LNHDA, CDR2 SQIVND, per germline (reference sequence). CDR3 length: 15 residues. J was trimmed by 3 bases and V by 6 bases; bases with no gene match: 7. The CDR3 loop is CASRYGTGLTDTQYF. CDR3 DNA sequence: TGTGCCAGTAGGTACGGGACAGGGTTGACAGATACGCAGTATTTT.

This clonotype has more than one count but fewer than ten. The CDR3 sequence is CASSFRLRSYNSPLHF. The CDR3, as DNA: TGTGCCAGCAGTTTCCGCCTCCGCTCCTATAATTCACCCCTCCACTTT. V gene TRBV12-3 or TRBV12-4 combines with J gene TRBJ1-6, with unresolved D. This CDR3 has 16 residues. V was cut by 3 bases and J by 0 bases, with 9 bases left in between.

The chain uses TRBV25-1 and TRBJ2-5, with TRBD2 matching 14 bases. With V trimmed by 10 bases and J by 11 bases, 12 bases remained unmatched. This CDR3 is built from 14 residues. CDR1 is MGHDK, CDR2 SYGVNS, per germline. CDR3 protein: CANPTSGRAKEQYF. The CDR3 region has the DNA TGTGCCAACCCGACTAGCGGGAGGGCCAAAGAGCAGTACTTC.

The rearrangement joins TRBV30 to TRBJ1-5; no clear D. Germline-derived CDR1 and CDR2 are GTSNPN and SVGIG (reference sequence). V was shortened by 0 bases and J by 2 bases, with 5 bases between the two germline ends. This CDR3 spans 13 amino acids. The CDR3 here is CAWSVGRNQPQHF. In DNA form, the CDR3 reads TGTGCCTGGAGTGTGGGCCGCAATCAGCCCCAGCATTTT.

A remark on this clonotype: One base away lies a much larger clone, so this may be a sequencing read error. Here the CDR3 reads CASRWDYSTDTQYF. In DNA form, the CDR3 reads TGTGCCAGCAGGTGGGACTACAGCACAGATACGCAGTATTTT. The V and J genes are TRBV7-2 and TRBJ2-3; 7 bases agree with TRBD2. Germline lookup yields CDR1 SGHTA and CDR2 FQGNSA. The length of the CDR3 is 14 residues. V shed 6 bases and J 0 bases; nucleotides not matched to a gene: 3.

This clonotype has at least ten counts. The chain links TRBV3-1 to TRBJ1-2; a possible D gene is TRBD1 (5 bases). Trimming pared 1 base from V and 2 bases from J, leaving 8 bases between. The CDR3 runs 14 residues. Looked up from germline, CDR1 is LGHDT and CDR2 is YNNKEL (reference sequence). This CDR3 reads CASSQGGQNYGYTF. CDR3 nucleotides: TGTGCCAGCAGCCAAGGGGGCCAGAACTATGGCTACACCTTC.

This clonotype was counted many times. The chain joins TRBV29-1 to TRBJ2-1; 10 bases are a match to TRBD2. The CDR3 is 14 amino acids. From germline, CDR1 is SQVTM and CDR2 ANQGSEA. The V segment lost 8 bases and the J segment 7 bases; nucleotides outside the gene matches: 11. The CDR3 region has the DNA TGCAGCTCGAGCGGGGGGGAGGTCTGGAATGAGCAGTTCTTC. Amino acids: CSSSGGEVWNEQFF.

This clonotype was seen more than once but under ten times. The chain joins TRBV20-1 to TRBJ1-4; 7 nucleotides agree with TRBD1. This CDR3 has 15 residues. J gave up 6 bases and V 5 bases, and 12 bases lay outside the gene matches. Germline assignment: CDR1 DFQATT and CDR2 SNEGSKA (reference sequence). The CDR3 spells CSAPTGQGGDEKLFF. The CDR3 DNA follows: TGCAGTGCTCCGACAGGGCAGGGTGGTGATGAAAAACTGTTTTTT.

This chain joins TRBV28 and TRBJ2-3, with 16 bases aligning to TRBD2. The CDR3 consists of 18 residues. Germline lookup yields CDR1 MDHEN and CDR2 SYDVKM. The junction had 7 bases not matched to a gene; V was cut back by 6 bases and J by 1 base. The CDR3 sequence: CASSQGLAGGWGTDTQYF. CDR3 sequence (DNA): TGTGCCAGCAGCCAGGGACTAGCGGGAGGGTGGGGCACAGATACGCAGTATTTT. Full variable domain (remainder filled in from reference TRBV28 and TRBJ2-3): DVKVTQSSRYLVKRTGEKVFLECVQDMDHENMFWYRQDPGLGLRLIYFSYDVKMKEKGDIPEGYSVSREKKERFSLILESASTNQTSMYLCASSQGLAGGWGTDTQYFGPGTRLTVL.

This clonotype has a handful of counts. V and J are TRBV28 and TRBJ2-7, with TRBD2 matching 7 bases. The V segment lost 5 bases and the J segment 5 bases; nucleotides outside the gene matches: 6. This CDR3 contains 13 residues. Germline V gives CDR1 MDHEN, CDR2 SYDVKM. For the CDR3, the DNA is TGTGCCAGCAGTCCAAGACTAGCCCACGAGCAGTACTTC. The encoded protein is CASSPRLAHEQYF.

The chain links TRBV27 to TRBJ1-5; 7 bases fit TRBD1. Germline trimming cut 3 bases from V and 4 bases from J; bases unmatched to any gene: 3. The germline CDR1 and CDR2 sequences are MNHEY and SMNVEV (reference sequence). The CDR3 spans 14 residues. DNA for the CDR3: TGTGCCAGCAGTTTGACAGGGATGAATCAGCCCCAGCATTTT. This encodes CASSLTGMNQPQHF.